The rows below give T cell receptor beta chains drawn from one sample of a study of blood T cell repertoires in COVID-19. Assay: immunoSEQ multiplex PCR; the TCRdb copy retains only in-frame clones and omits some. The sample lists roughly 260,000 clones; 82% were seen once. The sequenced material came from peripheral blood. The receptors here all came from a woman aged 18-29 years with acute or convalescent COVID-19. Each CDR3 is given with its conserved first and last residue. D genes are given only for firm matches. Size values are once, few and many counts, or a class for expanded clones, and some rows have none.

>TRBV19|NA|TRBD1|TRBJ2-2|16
CASKGALGTVTGELFF
TGTGCCAGTAAGGGGGCTCTGGGGACGGTAACCGGGGAGCTGTTTTTT
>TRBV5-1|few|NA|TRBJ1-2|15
CASSSIPNRVMGYTF
TGCGCCAGCAGCTCCATACCTAACAGGGTAATGGGCTACACCTTC
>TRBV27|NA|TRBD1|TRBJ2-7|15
CASSFGTGGFYEQYF
TGTGCCAGCAGTTTTGGGACAGGGGGCTTCTACGAGCAGTACTTC
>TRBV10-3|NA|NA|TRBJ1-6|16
CAISDPGAGYNSPLHF
TGTGCCATCAGTGACCCAGGGGCAGGCTATAATTCACCCCTCCACTTT
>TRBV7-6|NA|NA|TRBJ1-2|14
CASSPGDWDYGYTF
TGTGCCAGCAGCCCCGGCGACTGGGACTATGGCTACACCTTC
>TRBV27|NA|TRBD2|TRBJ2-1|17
CASSPEAGLAGYNEQFF
TGTGCCAGCAGCCCTGAGGCCGGACTAGCGGGTTACAATGAGCAGTTCTTC
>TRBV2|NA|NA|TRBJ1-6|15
CASSEDRGYNSPLHF
TGTGCCAGCAGTGAAGATCGGGGCTATAATTCACCCCTCCACTTT
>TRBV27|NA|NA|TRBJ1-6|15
CASSRESGSLSPLHF
TGTGCCAGCTCTCGGGAGTCAGGGAGTTTGTCACCCCTCCACTTT
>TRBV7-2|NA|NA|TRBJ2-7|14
CASSLGSTTYEQYF
TGTGCCAGCAGCTTAGGGTCTACCACCTACGAGCAGTACTTC
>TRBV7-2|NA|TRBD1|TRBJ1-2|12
CASSLMKDRQTF
TGTGCCAGCAGCTTAATGAAGGACAGGCAAACCTTC
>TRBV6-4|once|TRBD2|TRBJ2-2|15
CASRPGLANTGELFF
TGTGCCAGCAGGCCGGGACTAGCGAACACCGGGGAGCTGTTTTTT
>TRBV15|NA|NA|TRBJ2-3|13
CATSRVSADTQYF
TGTGCCACCAGCAGAGTTAGCGCAGATACGCAGTATTTT
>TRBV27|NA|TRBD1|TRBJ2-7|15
CASSTRTGTSYEQYF
TGTGCCAGCAGTACACGGACAGGTACCTCCTACGAGCAGTACTTC
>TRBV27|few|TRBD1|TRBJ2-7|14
CASSLWDRAYEQYF
TGTGCCAGCAGCCTTTGGGACAGGGCCTACGAGCAGTACTTC
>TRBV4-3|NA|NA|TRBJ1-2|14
CASSQDFSGDGYTF
TGCGCCAGCAGCCAAGATTTTTCAGGGGATGGCTACACCTTC
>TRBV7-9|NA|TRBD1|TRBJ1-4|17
CASSPPGQGAVEEKLFF
TGTGCCAGCAGCCCACCGGGACAGGGGGCGGTGGAGGAAAAACTGTTTTTT
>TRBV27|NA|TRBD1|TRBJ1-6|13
CATQGQPNSPLHF
TGTGCCACCCAGGGACAGCCTAATTCACCCCTCCACTTT
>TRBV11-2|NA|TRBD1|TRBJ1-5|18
CASSKGQGINYSNQPQHF
TGTGCCAGCAGCAAGGGACAGGGCATAAACTATAGCAATCAGCCCCAGCATTTT
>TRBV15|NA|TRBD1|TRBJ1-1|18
CATSSDRAEIVRNTEAFF
TGTGCCACCAGCAGCGACAGGGCAGAGATCGTCCGAAACACTGAAGCTTTCTTT
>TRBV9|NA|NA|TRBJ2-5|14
CASSVGQGLSPQYF
TGTGCCAGCAGCGTCGGCCAGGGATTGTCTCCCCAGTACTTC
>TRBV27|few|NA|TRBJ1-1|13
CASSADMNTEAFF
TGTGCCAGCAGTGCGGACATGAACACTGAAGCTTTCTTT
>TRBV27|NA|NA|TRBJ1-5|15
CASSLQGRGNQPQHF
TGTGCCAGCAGTTTACAGGGGCGCGGCAATCAGCCCCAGCATTTT
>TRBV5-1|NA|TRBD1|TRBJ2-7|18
CASSLAPSWDSPSYEQYF
TGCGCCAGCAGCTTGGCCCCCTCCTGGGACAGCCCATCCTACGAGCAGTACTTC
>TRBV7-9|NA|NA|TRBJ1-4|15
CASSLWVVQREKLFF
TGTGCCAGCAGCCTGTGGGTGGTGCAGAGGGAAAAACTGTTTTTT
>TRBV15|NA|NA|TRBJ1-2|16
CATSRARGTWDYGYTF
TGTGCCACCAGCAGAGCCAGGGGTACATGGGACTATGGCTACACCTTC
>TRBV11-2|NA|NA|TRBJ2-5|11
CASASVETQYF
TGTGCCAGCGCTAGCGTAGAGACCCAGTACTTC
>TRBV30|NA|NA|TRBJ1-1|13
CAWSVGPGTEAFF
TGTGCCTGGAGTGTGGGCCCGGGGACTGAAGCTTTCTTT
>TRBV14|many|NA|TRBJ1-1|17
CASSPPPWEGINTEAFF
TGTGCCAGCAGCCCACCGCCTTGGGAGGGGATAAACACTGAAGCTTTCTTT
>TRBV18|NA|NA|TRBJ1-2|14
CASSPPSRAYGYTF
TGTGCCAGCTCACCACCATCCCGCGCCTATGGCTACACCTTC
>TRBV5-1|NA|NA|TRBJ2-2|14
CASSSPGDTGELFF
TGCGCCAGCAGCTCCCCAGGTGACACCGGGGAGCTGTTTTTT
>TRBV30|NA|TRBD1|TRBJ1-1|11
CAWSVQGKAFF
TGTGCCTGGAGTGTACAGGGGAAAGCTTTCTTT
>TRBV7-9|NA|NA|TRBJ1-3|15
CASSSSGFPGNTIYF
TGTGCCAGCAGCTCCTCCGGGTTTCCCGGAAACACCATATATTTT
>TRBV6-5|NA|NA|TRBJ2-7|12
CASRGGPREQYF
TGTGCCAGCCGGGGTGGGCCGCGGGAGCAGTACTTC
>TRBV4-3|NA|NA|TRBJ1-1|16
CASSQGAGSGNTEAFF
TGCGCCAGCAGCCAAGGGGCTGGATCAGGGAACACTGAAGCTTTCTTT
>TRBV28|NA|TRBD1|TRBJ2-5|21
CASSSRDRGAGVYFLATPTNF
TGTGCCAGCAGTTCCCGGGACAGGGGTGCGGGAGTCTATTTTTTAGCTACTCCAACCAACTTC
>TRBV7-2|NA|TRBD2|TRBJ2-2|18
CASSLRFGLAGGSGELFF
TGTGCCAGCAGCTTAAGATTTGGGCTAGCGGGAGGGTCCGGGGAGCTGTTTTTT
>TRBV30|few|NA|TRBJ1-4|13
CALYRQANEKLFF
TGTGCCTTATATAGACAGGCGAATGAAAAACTGTTTTTT
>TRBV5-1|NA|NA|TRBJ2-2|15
CASSLDTANTGELFF
TGCGCCAGCAGCTTGGATACAGCCAACACCGGGGAGCTGTTTTTT
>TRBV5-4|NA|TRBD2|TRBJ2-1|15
CASRLLADSYNEQFF
TGTGCCAGCAGGCTTCTAGCGGACTCCTACAATGAGCAGTTCTTC
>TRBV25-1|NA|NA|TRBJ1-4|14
CASSEGGTNEKLFF
TGTGCCAGCAGTGAAGGAGGGACTAATGAAAAACTGTTTTTT
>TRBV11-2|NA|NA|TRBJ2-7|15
CASSLDATVTYEQYF
TGTGCCAGCAGCTTAGACGCCACAGTCACCTACGAGCAGTACTTC
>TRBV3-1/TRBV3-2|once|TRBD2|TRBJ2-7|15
CASKGSGAPAYEQYF
TGTGCCAGCAAGGGGAGCGGGGCCCCCGCCTACGAGCAGTACTTC
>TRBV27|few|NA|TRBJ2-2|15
CASSGASVNTGELFF
TGTGCCAGCAGCGGCGCTAGCGTGAACACCGGGGAGCTGTTTTTT
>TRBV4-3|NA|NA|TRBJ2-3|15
CASSQRAGGWGTQYF
TGCGCCAGCAGCCAAAGGGCAGGGGGGTGGGGTACGCAGTATTTT
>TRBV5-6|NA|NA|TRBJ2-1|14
CASSLVDSDNEQFF
TGTGCCAGCAGCTTGGTCGACAGCGACAATGAGCAGTTCTTC
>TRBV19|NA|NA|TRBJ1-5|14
CASSIQTSNQPQHF
TGTGCCAGTAGTATCCAGACAAGCAATCAGCCCCAGCATTTT
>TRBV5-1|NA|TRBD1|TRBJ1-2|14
CASSSGTGEGGYTF
TGCGCCAGCAGCTCCGGGACAGGGGAAGGTGGCTACACCTTC
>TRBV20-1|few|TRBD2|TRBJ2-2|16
CSASGGTSGNTGELFF
TGCAGTGCTAGTGGGGGGACTAGCGGGAACACCGGGGAGCTGTTTTTT
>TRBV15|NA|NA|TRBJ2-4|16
CATSDELLGAGNIQYF
TGTGCCACCAGCGATGAGTTGCTGGGAGCGGGAAACATTCAGTACTTC
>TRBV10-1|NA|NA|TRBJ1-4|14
CASSDNRFNEKLFF
TGCGCCAGCAGTGATAACAGATTTAATGAAAAACTGTTTTTT
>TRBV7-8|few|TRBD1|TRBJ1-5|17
CASSPPPWTGRFQPQHF
TGTGCCAGCAGCCCACCTCCGTGGACAGGGCGGTTTCAGCCCCAGCATTTT
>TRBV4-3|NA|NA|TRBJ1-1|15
CASSQDRGRVTEAFF
TGCGCCAGCAGCCAAGATAGAGGGAGGGTCACTGAAGCTTTCTTT
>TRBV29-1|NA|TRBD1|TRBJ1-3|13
CSARDSGGNTIYF
TGCAGCGCGAGGGACAGTGGCGGAAACACCATATATTTT
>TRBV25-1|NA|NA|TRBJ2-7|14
CASSSTRGPYEQYF
TGTGCCAGCAGTTCTACTAGAGGGCCGTACGAGCAGTACTTC
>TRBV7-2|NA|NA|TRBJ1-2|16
CASSLGYPGTYYGYTF
TGTGCCAGCAGCTTAGGGTATCCAGGGACTTACTATGGCTACACCTTC